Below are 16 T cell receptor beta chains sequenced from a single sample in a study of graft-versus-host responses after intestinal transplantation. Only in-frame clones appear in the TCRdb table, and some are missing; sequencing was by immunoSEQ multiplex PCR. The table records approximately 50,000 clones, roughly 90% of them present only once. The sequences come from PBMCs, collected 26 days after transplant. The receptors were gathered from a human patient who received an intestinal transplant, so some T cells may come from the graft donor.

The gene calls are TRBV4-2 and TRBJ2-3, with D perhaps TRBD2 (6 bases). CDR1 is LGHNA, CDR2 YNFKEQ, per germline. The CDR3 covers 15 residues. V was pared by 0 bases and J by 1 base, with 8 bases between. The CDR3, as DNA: TGTGCCAGCAGCCAAGAACCTAGCGGCACAGATACGCAGTATTTT. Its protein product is CASSQEPSGTDTQYF.

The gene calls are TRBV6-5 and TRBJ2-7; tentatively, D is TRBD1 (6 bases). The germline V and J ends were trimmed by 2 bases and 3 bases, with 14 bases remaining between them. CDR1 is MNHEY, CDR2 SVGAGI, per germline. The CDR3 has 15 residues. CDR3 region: CASSYEKTGFYEQYF. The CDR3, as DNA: TGTGCCAGCAGTTACGAGAAAACAGGGTTCTACGAGCAGTACTTC.

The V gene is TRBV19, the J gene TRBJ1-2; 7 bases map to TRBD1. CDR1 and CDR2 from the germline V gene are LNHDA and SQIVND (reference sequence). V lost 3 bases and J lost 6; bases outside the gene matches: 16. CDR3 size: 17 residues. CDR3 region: CASSIANPWDRPNGYTF. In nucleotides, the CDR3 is TGTGCCAGTAGTATCGCCAACCCTTGGGACAGACCTAATGGCTACACCTTC. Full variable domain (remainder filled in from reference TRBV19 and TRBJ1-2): DGGITQSPKYLFRKEGQNVTLSCEQNLNHDAMYWYRQDPGQGLRLIYYSQIVNDFQKGDIAEGYSVSREKKESFPLTVTSAQKNPTAFYLCASSIANPWDRPNGYTFGSGTRLTVV.

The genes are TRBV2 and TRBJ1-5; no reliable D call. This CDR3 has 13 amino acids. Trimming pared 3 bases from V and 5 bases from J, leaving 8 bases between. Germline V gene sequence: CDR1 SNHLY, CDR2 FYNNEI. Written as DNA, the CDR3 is TGTGCCAGCAGTGACGAGGCGGATCAGCCCCAGCATTTT. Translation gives CASSDEADQPQHF.

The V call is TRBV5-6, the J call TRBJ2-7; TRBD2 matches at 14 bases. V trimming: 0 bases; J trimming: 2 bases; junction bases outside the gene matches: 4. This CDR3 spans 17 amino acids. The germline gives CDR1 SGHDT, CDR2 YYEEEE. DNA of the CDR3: TGTGCCAGCAGCTTGGGGGGACTAGCGGGGGAAACCTACGAGCAGTACGTC. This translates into CASSLGGLAGETYEQYV.

As DNA, the CDR3 is TGTGCCAGCAGCGTAGTGTCAGGGGGTCACAATGAGCAGTTCTTC. Amino acids: CASSVVSGGHNEQFF. The chain couples TRBV9 to TRBJ2-1, with 7 nucleotides matching TRBD1. The CDR3 has 15 amino acids. Trimming at V came to 0 bases and at J to 5 bases, leaving 5 bases not matched to a gene. Germline V gene data show CDR1 as SGDLS and CDR2 as YYNGEE.

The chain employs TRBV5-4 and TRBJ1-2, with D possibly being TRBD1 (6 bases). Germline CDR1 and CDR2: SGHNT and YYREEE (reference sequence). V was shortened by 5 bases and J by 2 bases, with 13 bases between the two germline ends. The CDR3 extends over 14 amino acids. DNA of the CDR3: TGTGCCAGCAGATCTGGACAGCTCAACTATGGCTACACCTTC. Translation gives CASRSGQLNYGYTF.

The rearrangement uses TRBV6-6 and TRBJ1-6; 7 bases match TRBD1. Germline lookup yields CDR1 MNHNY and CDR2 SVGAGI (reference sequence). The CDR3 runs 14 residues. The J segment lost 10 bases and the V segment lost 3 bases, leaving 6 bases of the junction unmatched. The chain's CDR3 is CASSYGTDQSPLHF. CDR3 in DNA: TGTGCCAGCAGTTATGGGACAGACCAGTCACCCCTCCACTTT.

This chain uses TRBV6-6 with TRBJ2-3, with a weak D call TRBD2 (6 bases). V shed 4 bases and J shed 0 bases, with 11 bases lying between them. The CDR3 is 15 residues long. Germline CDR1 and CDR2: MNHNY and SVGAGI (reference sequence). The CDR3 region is CASSFPGLSTDTQYF. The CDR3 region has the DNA TGTGCCAGCAGTTTCCCGGGACTGAGCACAGATACGCAGTATTTT.

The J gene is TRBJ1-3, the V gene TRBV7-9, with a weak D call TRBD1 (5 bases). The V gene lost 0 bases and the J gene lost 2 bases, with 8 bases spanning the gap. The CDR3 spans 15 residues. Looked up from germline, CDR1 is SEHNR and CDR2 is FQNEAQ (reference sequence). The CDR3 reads CASSLALGAGNTIYF. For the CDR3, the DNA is TGTGCCAGCAGCTTAGCGCTAGGGGCTGGAAACACCATATATTTT. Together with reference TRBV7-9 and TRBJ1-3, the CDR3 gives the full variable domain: DTGVSQNPRHKITKRGQNVTFRCDPISEHNRLYWYRQTLGQGPEFLTYFQNEAQLEKSRLLSDRFSAERPKGSFSTLEIQRTEQGDSAMYLCASSLALGAGNTIYFGEGSWLTVV.

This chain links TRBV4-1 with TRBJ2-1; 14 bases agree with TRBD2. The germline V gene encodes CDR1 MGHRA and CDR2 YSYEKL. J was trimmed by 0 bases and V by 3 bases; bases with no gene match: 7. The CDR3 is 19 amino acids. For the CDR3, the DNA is TGCGCCAGCAGCCACGGGACTAGCGGGGGCCAAAGCTCCTACAATGAGCAGTTCTTC. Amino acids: CASSHGTSGGQSSYNEQFF.

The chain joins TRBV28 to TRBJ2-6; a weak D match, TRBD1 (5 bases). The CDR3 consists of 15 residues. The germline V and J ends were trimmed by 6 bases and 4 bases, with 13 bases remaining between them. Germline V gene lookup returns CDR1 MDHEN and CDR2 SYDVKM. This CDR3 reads CASRQGGIGANVLTF. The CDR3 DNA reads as TGTGCCAGCAGGCAGGGTGGTATCGGGGCCAACGTCCTGACTTTC.

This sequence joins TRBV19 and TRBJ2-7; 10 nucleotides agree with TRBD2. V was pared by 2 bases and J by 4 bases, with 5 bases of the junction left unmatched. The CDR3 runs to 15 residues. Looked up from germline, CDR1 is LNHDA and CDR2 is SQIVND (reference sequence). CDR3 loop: CASSIIAGGSYEQYF. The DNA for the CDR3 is TGTGCCAGTAGTATAATAGCGGGGGGATCATACGAGCAGTACTTC.

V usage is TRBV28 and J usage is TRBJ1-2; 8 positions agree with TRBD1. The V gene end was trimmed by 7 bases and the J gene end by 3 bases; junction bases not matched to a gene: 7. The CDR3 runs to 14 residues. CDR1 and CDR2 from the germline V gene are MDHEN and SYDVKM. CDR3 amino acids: CASKDRGWDYGYTF. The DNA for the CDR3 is TGTGCCAGCAAAGACAGGGGTTGGGACTATGGCTACACCTTC.

The CDR3 sequence is CASSEQGNVDEQYF. The CDR3 bases are TGTGCCAGCAGTGAACAGGGGAATGTCGACGAGCAGTACTTC. The chain uses TRBV6-1 and TRBJ2-7, with a tentative D call TRBD1 (6 bases). V was shortened by 2 bases and J by 5 bases, with 13 bases between the two germline ends. The germline V gene encodes CDR1 MNHNS and CDR2 SASEGT. The CDR3 spans 14 residues.

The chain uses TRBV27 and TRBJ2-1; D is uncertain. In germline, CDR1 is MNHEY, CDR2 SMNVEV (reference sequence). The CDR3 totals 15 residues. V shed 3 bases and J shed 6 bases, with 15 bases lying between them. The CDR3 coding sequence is TGTGCCAGCAGTTTGTGGCAGGCCTCGCTCAATGAGCAGTTCTTC. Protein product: CASSLWQASLNEQFF.